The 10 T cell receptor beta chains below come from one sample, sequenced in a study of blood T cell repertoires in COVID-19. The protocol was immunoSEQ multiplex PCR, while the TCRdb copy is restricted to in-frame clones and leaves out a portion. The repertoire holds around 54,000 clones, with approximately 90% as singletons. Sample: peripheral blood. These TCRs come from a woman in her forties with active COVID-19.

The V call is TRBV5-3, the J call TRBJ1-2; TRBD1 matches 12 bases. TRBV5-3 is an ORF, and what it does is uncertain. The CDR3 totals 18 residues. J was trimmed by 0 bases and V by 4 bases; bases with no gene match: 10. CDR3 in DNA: TGTGCCAGAAGCCCGGAGGGACAGGGGGCGCCCCCTAACTATGGCTACACCTTC. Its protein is CARSPEGQGAPPNYGYTF.

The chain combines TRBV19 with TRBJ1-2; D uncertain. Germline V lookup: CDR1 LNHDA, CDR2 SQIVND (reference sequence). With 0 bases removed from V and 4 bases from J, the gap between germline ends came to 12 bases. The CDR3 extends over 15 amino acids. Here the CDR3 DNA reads TGTGCCAGTAGTATAGATGGCGCGGCAACCTATGGCTACACCTTC. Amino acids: CASSIDGAATYGYTF. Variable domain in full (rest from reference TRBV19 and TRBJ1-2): DGGITQSPKYLFRKEGQNVTLSCEQNLNHDAMYWYRQDPGQGLRLIYYSQIVNDFQKGDIAEGYSVSREKKESFPLTVTSAQKNPTAFYLCASSIDGAATYGYTFGSGTRLTVV.

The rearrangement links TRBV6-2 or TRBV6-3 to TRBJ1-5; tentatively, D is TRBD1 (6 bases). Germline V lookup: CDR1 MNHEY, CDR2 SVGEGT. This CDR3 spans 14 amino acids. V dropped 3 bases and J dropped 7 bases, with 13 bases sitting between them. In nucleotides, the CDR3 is TGTGCCAGCAGTTATTCGCGGGGGGCACAGCCCCAGCATTTT. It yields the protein CASSYSRGAQPQHF.

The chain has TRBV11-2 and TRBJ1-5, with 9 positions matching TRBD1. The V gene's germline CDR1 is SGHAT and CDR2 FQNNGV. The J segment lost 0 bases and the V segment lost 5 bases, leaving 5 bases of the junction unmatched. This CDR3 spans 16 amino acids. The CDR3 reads CASSPGTGLSNQPQHF. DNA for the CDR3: TGTGCCAGCAGCCCAGGGACAGGGCTTAGCAATCAGCCCCAGCATTTT.

This CDR3 is CASSSRDHTQYF. Written as DNA, the CDR3 is TGTGCCAGCAGCTCCCGGGATCATACGCAGTATTTT. This chain links TRBV13 with TRBJ2-3; D might be TRBD2 (5 bases). Germline lookup yields CDR1 PRHDT and CDR2 FYEKMQ (reference sequence). V was clipped by 4 bases and J by 7 bases, with 9 bases between them. The CDR3 is 12 amino acids. The full variable domain, in which reference TRBV13 and TRBJ2-3 provide the parts outside the CDR3, is AAGVIQSPRHLIKEKRETATLKCYPIPRHDTVYWYQQGPGQDPQFLISFYEKMQSDKGSIPDRFSAQQFSDYHSELNMSSLELGDSALYFCASSSRDHTQYFGPGTRLTVL.

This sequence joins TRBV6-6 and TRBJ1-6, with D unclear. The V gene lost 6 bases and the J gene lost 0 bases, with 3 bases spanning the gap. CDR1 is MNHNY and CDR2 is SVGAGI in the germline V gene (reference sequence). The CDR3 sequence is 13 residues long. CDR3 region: CASSSSYNSPLHF. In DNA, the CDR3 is TGTGCCAGCAGCAGCTCCTATAATTCACCCCTCCACTTT.

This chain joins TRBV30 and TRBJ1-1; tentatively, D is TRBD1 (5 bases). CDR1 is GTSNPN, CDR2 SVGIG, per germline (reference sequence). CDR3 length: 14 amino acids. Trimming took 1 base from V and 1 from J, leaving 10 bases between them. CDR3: CAWSDLGGNTEAFF. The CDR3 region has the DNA TGTGCCTGGAGTGATCTGGGGGGGAACACTGAAGCTTTCTTT.

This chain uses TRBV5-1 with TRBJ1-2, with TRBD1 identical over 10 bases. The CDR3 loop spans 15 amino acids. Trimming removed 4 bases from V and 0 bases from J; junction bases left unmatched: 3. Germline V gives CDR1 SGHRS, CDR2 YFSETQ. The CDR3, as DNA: TGCGCCAGCAGCCCGGGGACAGGGGCTAACTATGGCTACACCTTC. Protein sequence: CASSPGTGANYGYTF.

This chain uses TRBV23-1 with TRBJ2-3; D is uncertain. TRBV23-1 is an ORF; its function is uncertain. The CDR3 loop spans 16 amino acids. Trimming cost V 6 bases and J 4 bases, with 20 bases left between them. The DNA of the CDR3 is TGCGCCAGCAGACCCCCCCAACGAGCCCAGGCAGATACGCAGTATTTT. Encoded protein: CASRPPQRAQADTQYF.

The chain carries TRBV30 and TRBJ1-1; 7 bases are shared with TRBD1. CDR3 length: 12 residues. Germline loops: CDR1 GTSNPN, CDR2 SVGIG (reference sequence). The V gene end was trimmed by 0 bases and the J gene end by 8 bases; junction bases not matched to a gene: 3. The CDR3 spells CAWSVTGQEAFF. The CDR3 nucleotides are TGTGCCTGGAGTGTAACGGGACAGGAAGCTTTCTTT.